A single sample gave rise to the 5 T cell receptor beta chains below, sequenced in a study of blood T cell repertoires in COVID-19. Measured with immunoSEQ multiplex PCR; TCRdb has only the in-frame clones, and not every one. The repertoire has roughly 33,000 clones, 70% to 90% of them found once; the top ten carry about 6.3%. The sequencing sample was made of peripheral blood. The source of these receptors is a human donor in a cohort sampled during active COVID-19.

V usage is TRBV12-3 or TRBV12-4 and J usage is TRBJ2-5; D is uncertain. The CDR3 sequence is 13 residues long. Trimming took 2 bases from V and 5 from J, leaving 9 bases between them. The CDR3 protein is CASSLTVPETQYF. The CDR3 coding sequence is TGTGCCAGCAGTTTAACTGTCCCGGAGACCCAGTACTTC.

The V and J genes are TRBV28 and TRBJ2-1; TRBD2 matches 12 bases. V was clipped by 6 bases and J by 8 bases; unmatched bases: 11. The CDR3 is 16 residues long. Germline assignment: CDR1 MDHEN and CDR2 SYDVKM. CDR3 DNA: TGTGCCAGCAGCGAGACTAGCGGGAGTACGAAAGATGAGCAGTTCTTC. Protein sequence: CASSETSGSTKDEQFF. The full variable domain, its missing parts supplied by reference TRBV28 and TRBJ2-1, is DVKVTQSSRYLVKRTGEKVFLECVQDMDHENMFWYRQDPGLGLRLIYFSYDVKMKEKGDIPEGYSVSREKKERFSLILESASTNQTSMYLCASSETSGSTKDEQFFGPGTRLTVL.

The rearrangement joins TRBV10-3 to TRBJ2-7; TRBD1 agrees at 8 bases. This CDR3 comprises 15 residues. The germline V gene encodes CDR1 ENHRY and CDR2 SYGVKD. V shed 4 bases, J shed 0 bases, and the junction held 5 bases outside the gene matches. The CDR3 DNA sequence: TGTGCCATCAGTGTGAGACAGGGGAACTCCTACGAGCAGTACTTC. This gives the protein CAISVRQGNSYEQYF.

The rearrangement joins TRBV7-5 to TRBJ2-7; TRBD1 is the table's D call, not checked against the DNA. TRBV7-5 represents a pseudogene. The CDR3 covers 16 residues. CDR3: CARSLDRGGPGDEQYF. DNA of the CDR3: TGTGCCAGAAGCTTAGACAGGGGGGGGCCTGGGGACGAGCAGTACTTC.

The chain is built from TRBV3-1 (or the pseudogene TRBV3-2) and TRBJ1-2; D unresolved. Germline CDR1 reads LGHDT; CDR2 reads YNNKEL (reference sequence). The CDR3 contains 12 residues. The V gene lost 6 bases and the J gene lost 8 bases, with 13 bases spanning the gap. The CDR3 here is CASRSLGRGYTF. The CDR3 DNA follows: TGTGCCAGCAGGTCACTCGGTCGGGGCTACACCTTC.